Listed here are 7 T cell receptor beta chains from one sample, sequenced in a study of regulatory T cells in long-lasting Graves disease. Building the TCR beta libraries relied on iRepertoire HTBI primers, and CDR3 regions underwent Arm-PCR. TCRdb itself ran the multiplex PCR reads through MiXCR, one entry per CDR3 protein. The sample has 500,000 to 800,000 distinct CDR3 sequences; about 32% are singletons. Time point indicated: persistent/refractory GD, antithyroid drugs over 5 years with positive TRAb. PBMCs provided the RNA from which the TCR library was made. The sequences come from peripheral blood mononuclear cells (PBMCs), collected when the disease was refractory, from a patient treated with antithyroid drugs. The origin of the receptors is a female donor with Graves disease.

The V and J genes are TRBV6-1 and TRBJ1-1; 8 bases are shared with TRBD1. Germline V lookup: CDR1 MNHNS, CDR2 SASEGT. Trimming at V came to 8 bases and at J to 3 bases, leaving 11 bases not matched to a gene. CDR3 length: 15 residues. CDR3 sequence reads: CASLRGLGRHTEAFF. The CDR3, as DNA: TGTGCCAGCCTCAGGGGGCTTGGGCGTCACACTGAAGCTTTCTTT.

V and J are TRBV7-9 and TRBJ1-4; D may be TRBD1 (5 bases). The CDR3 totals 16 residues. Trimming cost V 5 bases and J 0 bases, with 13 bases left between them. Germline CDR1 and CDR2: SEHNR and FQNEAQ (reference sequence). The CDR3 here is CASSPPGGATNEKLFF. In DNA, the CDR3 is TGTGCCAGCAGCCCCCCTGGGGGAGCAACTAATGAAAAACTGTTTTTT. The full variable domain, in which reference TRBV7-9 and TRBJ1-4 provide the parts outside the CDR3, is DTGVSQNPRHKITKRGQNVTFRCDPISEHNRLYWYRQTLGQGPEFLTYFQNEAQLEKSRLLSDRFSAERPKGSFSTLEIQRTEQGDSAMYLCASSPPGGATNEKLFFGSGTQLSVL.

Note on this clonotype: This may come from a read error, since a much larger clone is one base off. The chain carries TRBV7-3 and TRBJ2-5; TRBD2 might be the D (6 bases). V was cut by 5 bases and J by 2 bases, with 18 bases left in between. The CDR3 covers 16 residues. The germline V gene encodes CDR1 SGHTA and CDR2 FQGTGA. The CDR3 is CASSRRLVGGQETQYF. The CDR3 nucleotides read TGTGCCAGCAGCCGGAGACTAGTGGGAGGACAAGAGACCCAGTACTTC.

The chain has TRBV6-2 or TRBV6-3 and TRBJ2-5; 9 bases map to TRBD1. V lost 2 bases to trimming and J lost 5 bases; unmatched junction nucleotides: 6. This CDR3 has 15 amino acids. The germline V gene encodes CDR1 MNHEY and CDR2 SVGEGT. CDR3: CASSYPGTGKETQYF. The DNA of the CDR3 is TGTGCCAGCAGTTACCCTGGGACAGGGAAGGAGACCCAGTACTTC.

This clonotype appeared a few times. The CDR3 loop is CASSLTSNSPLHF. The DNA for the CDR3 is TGTGCCAGCAGCTTAACGTCTAATTCACCCCTCCACTTT. The chain carries TRBV7-3 and TRBJ1-6; no definite D call. Trimming shortened V by 0 bases and J by 6 bases, and 3 bases separated the two germline ends. CDR3 length: 13 amino acids. The germline gives CDR1 SGHTA, CDR2 FQGTGA. Full variable domain (rest looked up from reference TRBV7-3 and TRBJ1-6): GAGVSQTPSNKVTEKGKYVELRCDPISGHTALYWYRQSLGQGPEFLIYFQGTGAADDSGLPNDRFFAVRPEGSVSTLKIQRTERGDSAVYLCASSLTSNSPLHFGNGTRLTVT.

The chain links TRBV12-5 to TRBJ2-7; D possibly corresponds to TRBD1 (6 bases). V lost 0 bases to trimming and J lost 3 bases, with 15 bases between them. CDR3 length equals 16 residues. Per the germline V gene, CDR1 is LGHNT and CDR2 is FRNRAP. The CDR3 DNA sequence: TGTGCTAGTGGTTTGGTGTCGGGGACATCTGACTACGAGCAGTACTTC. It encodes CASGLVSGTSDYEQYF.

The table lists this clonotype with a few counts. The chain employs TRBV7-2 and TRBJ1-5; D is undetermined. There are 13 residues in the CDR3. CDR1 and CDR2 from the germline V gene are SGHTA and FQGNSA. With 11 bases removed from V and 3 bases from J, the gap between germline ends came to 14 bases. The CDR3 is CASQGAINQPQHF. CDR3 bases: TGTGCCTCTCAAGGAGCTATCAATCAGCCCCAGCATTTT.